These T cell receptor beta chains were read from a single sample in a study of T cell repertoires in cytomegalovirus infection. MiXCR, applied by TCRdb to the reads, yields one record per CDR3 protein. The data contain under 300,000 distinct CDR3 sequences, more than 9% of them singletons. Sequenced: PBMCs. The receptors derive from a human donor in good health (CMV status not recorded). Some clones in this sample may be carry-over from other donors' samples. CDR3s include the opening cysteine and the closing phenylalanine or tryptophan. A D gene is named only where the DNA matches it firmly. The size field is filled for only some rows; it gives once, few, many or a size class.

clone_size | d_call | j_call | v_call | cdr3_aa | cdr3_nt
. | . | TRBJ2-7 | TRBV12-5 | CASGLVGGGTAPVEQYF | TGTGCTAGTGGTTTGGTAGGGGGCGGGACAGCACCTGTCGAGCAGTACTTC
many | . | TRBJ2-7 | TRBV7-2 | CASSSRGEQYF | TGTGCCAGCAGCTCCCGTGGCGAGCAGTACTTC
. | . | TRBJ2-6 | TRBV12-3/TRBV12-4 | CASSHGLTVLTF | TGTGCCAGCAGTCACGGACTAACCGTCCTGACTTTC
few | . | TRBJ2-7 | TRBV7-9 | CASSLAGRGSYEQYF | TGTGCCAGCAGCCTCGCGGGCAGGGGATCCTACGAGCAGTACTTC
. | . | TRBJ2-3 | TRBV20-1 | CSARAEGGIDTQYF | TGCAGTGCTAGAGCCGAGGGGGGGATCGATACGCAGTATTTT
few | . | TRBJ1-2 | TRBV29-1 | CSVVPPALNYGYTF | TGCAGCGTTGTCCCGCCAGCCCTTAACTATGGCTACACCTTC
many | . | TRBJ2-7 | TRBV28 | CASQAGSSYEQYF | TGTGCCAGCCAGGCAGGGAGCTCCTACGAGCAGTACTTC
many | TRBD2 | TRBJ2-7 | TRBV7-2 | CASSPRLAGVFYEQYF | TGTGCCAGCAGCCCAAGACTAGCGGGTGTATTCTACGAGCAGTACTTC
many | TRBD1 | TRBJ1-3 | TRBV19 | CASSDRGSYSGNTIYF | TGTGCCAGTAGCGACAGGGGATCCTACTCTGGAAACACCATATATTTT
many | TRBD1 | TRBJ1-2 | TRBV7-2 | CASSFRDRANYGYTF | TGTGCCAGCAGCTTCCGGGACAGGGCTAACTATGGCTACACCTTC
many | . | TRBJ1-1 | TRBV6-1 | CASSLKGAEAFF | TGTGCCAGCAGTTTGAAGGGGGCTGAAGCTTTCTTT
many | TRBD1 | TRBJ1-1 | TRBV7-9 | CASSLRQGADTEAFF | TGTGCCAGCAGTTTAAGACAGGGGGCTGACACTGAAGCTTTCTTT
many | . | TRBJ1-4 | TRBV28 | CASRVVGTNEKLFF | TGTGCCAGCAGGGTCGTGGGGACTAATGAAAAACTGTTTTTT
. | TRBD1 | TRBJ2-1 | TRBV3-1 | CASSQGGQYNEQFF | TGTGCCAGCAGCCAAGGGGGACAGTACAATGAGCAGTTCTTC
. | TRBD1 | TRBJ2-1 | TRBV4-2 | CASSQFAGQGNEQFF | TGTGCCAGCAGCCAGTTTGCCGGACAGGGGAATGAGCAGTTCTTC
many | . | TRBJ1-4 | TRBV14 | CASSLRTYNEKLFF | TGTGCCAGCAGCCTTCGGACCTATAATGAAAAACTGTTTTTT
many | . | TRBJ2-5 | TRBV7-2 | CASTFGGRETQYF | TGTGCCAGCACTTTCGGAGGGAGAGAGACCCAGTACTTC
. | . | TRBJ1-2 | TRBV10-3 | CAISEVAGGLNGYTF | TGTGCCATCAGTGAGGTCGCCGGGGGGTTGAATGGCTACACCTTC
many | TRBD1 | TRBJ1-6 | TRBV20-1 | CSARALTGSSYNSPLHF | TGCAGTGCTAGAGCTCTGACAGGGTCGTCCTATAATTCACCCCTCCACTTT
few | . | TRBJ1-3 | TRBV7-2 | CASSFLSANTIYF | TGTGCCAGCAGCTTTCTTTCCGCGAACACCATATATTTT
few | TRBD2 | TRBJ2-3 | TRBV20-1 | CSAAGLAGGGDTQYF | TGCAGTGCTGCGGGACTAGCGGGGGGAGGGGATACGCAGTATTTT
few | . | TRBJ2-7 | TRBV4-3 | CASSQGVSGGQYF | TGCGCCAGCAGCCAAGGGGTATCAGGCGGGCAGTACTTC